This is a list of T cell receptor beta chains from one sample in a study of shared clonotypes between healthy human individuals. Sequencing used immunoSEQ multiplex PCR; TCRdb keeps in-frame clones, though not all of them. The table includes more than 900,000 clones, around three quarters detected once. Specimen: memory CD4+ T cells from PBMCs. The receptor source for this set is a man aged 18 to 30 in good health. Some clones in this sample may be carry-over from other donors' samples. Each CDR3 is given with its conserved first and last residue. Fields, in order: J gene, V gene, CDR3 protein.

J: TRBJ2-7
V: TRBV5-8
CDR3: CASSLAGIHYEQYF

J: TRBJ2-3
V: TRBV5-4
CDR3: CASSLGGRAWHTDTQYF

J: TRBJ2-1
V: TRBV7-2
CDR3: CASTNREPYNEQFF

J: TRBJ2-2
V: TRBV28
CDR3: CASSSLRTGELFF

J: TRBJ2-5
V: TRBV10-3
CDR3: CAISESQWEIQETQYF

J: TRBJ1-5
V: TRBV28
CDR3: CASKTGGTFNQPQHF

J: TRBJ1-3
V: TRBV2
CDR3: CASSRDRDSGNTIYF

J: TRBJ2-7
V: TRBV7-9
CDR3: CASSSWGGGEQYF

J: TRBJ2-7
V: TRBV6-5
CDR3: CASSYRQASYEQYF

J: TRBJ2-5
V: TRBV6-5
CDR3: CASSPVWGFQETQYF

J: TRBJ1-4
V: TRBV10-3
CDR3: CAISESTGPRGEKLFF